One T cell receptor (beta chain) is described in this entry. This entry is derived from a study of technical replicates of blood from a handful of donors. This CDR3 comprises 17 residues. Germline values: CDR1 SGHDT, CDR2 YYEEEE. Deletions cut 0 bases from V and 0 bases from J, with 16 bases between. Sequencing was performed with immunoSEQ multiplex PCR; in TCRdb, only in-frame clones are kept and a portion is missing. The sample has 75,000 to 95,000 clones; 90% to 95% are singletons. The clonotype comes from a human donor in good health. The sequenced sample consisted of T cells isolated from PBMCs. The genes are TRBV5-6 and TRBJ2-7, with TRBD2 as a possible D gene (6 bases). The CDR3 nucleotides are TGTGCCAGCAGCTTGGCCGGAGAAGGGCGGGACTCCTACGAGCAGTACTTC. It specifies CASSLAGEGRDSYEQYF. The full variable domain, rest sourced from reference TRBV5-6 and TRBJ2-7, is DAGVTQSPTHLIKTRGQQVTLRCSPKSGHDTVSWYQQALGQGPQFIFQYYEEEERQRGNFPDRFSGHQFPNYSSELNVNALLLGDSALYLCASSLAGEGRDSYEQYFGPGTRLTVT.